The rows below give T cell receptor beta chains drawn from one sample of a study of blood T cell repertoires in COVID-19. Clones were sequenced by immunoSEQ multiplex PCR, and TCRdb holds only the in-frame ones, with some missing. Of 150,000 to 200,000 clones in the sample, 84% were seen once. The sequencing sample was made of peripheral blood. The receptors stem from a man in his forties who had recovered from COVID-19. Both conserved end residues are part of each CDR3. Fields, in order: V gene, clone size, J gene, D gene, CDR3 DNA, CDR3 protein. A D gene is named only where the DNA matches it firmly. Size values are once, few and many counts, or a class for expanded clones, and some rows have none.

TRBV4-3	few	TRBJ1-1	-	TGCGCCAGCAGCCAAGAGATCGGGAACACTGAAGCTTTCTTT	CASSQEIGNTEAFF
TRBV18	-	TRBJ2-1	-	TGTGCCAGCTCACCCGAGGTTGCGGCGGGACATGAGCAGTTCTTC	CASSPEVAAGHEQFF
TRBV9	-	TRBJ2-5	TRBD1	TGTGCCAGCAGCGTAGGGACAGGGGGCTTCGGTGAGACCCAGTACTTC	CASSVGTGGFGETQYF
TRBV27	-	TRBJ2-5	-	TGTGCCAGCGCGTTCCGTGGGGCCCAAGAGACCCAGTACTTC	CASAFRGAQETQYF
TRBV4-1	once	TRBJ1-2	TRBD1	TGCGCCAGCAGCCAATCCACAGGGGGTTTGAATGGCTACACCTTC	CASSQSTGGLNGYTF
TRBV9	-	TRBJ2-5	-	TGTGCCAGCAGCGTAGACTTGCAAGAGACCCAGTACTTC	CASSVDLQETQYF
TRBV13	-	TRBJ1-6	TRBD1	TGTGCCAGCAGCTCGGGACAGGGGATCTCCTATAATTCACCCCTCCACTTT	CASSSGQGISYNSPLHF
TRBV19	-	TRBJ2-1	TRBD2	TGTGCCAGTAGGCCTCGGGGGGAGCCCTACAATGAGCAGTTCTTC	CASRPRGEPYNEQFF
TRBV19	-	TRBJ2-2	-	TGTGCCAGTAGGCAGGGTCGGTACCGAAACACCGGGGAGCTGTTTTTT	CASRQGRYRNTGELFF
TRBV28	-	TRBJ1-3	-	TGTGCCAGCAGACAAAACAGCAACTCTGGAAACACCATATATTTT	CASRQNSNSGNTIYF
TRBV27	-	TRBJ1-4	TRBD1	TGTGCCAGCAGCCTAGGACAGGGTGCAACTAATGAAAAACTGTTTTTT	CASSLGQGATNEKLFF
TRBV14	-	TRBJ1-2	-	TGTGCCAGCAGCCAAGGCGGGGGGGCCTATGGCTACACCTTC	CASSQGGGAYGYTF
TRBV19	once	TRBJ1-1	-	TGTGCCAGTAGTACCCCGTACACTGAAGCTTTCTTT	CASSTPYTEAFF
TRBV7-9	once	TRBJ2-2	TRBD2	TGTGCCAGCAGACTACTAGCGGGAGGCACCGGGGAGCTGTTTTTT	CASRLLAGGTGELFF
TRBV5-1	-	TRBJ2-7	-	TGCGCCAGCACCCCGGCGGAGGGGGCGCTCTACGAGCAGTACTTC	CASTPAEGALYEQYF
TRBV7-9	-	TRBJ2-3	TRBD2	TGTGCCAGCAGCCACGGACTAGCGGAAGTCACAGATACGCAGTATTTT	CASSHGLAEVTDTQYF
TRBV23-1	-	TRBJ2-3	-	TGCGCCAGCAGTCAACTGGACTCACCCACAGATACGCAGTATTTT	CASSQLDSPTDTQYF
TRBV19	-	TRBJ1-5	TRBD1	TGTGCCAGTAGTAACAGGGGTAGCAATCAGCCCCAGCATTTT	CASSNRGSNQPQHF
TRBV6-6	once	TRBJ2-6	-	TGTGCCAGCAGGAAGGGGGACGGGGCCAACGTCCTGACTTTC	CASRKGDGANVLTF
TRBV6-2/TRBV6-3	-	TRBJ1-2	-	TGTGCCAGCAGTGAGCTGTATGGCTACACCTTC	CASSELYGYTF
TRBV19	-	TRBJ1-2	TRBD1	TGTGCCAGTAGTATAGTCCGTGCCGGACAGGTGGTAAACTATGGCTACACCTTC	CASSIVRAGQVVNYGYTF
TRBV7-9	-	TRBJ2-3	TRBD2	TGTGCCAGCAGCCGGACTAGCGGGACCCACACAGATACGCAGTATTTT	CASSRTSGTHTDTQYF
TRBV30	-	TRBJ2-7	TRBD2	TGTGCCTGGGGATCTAGCGGCCACGAGCAGTACTTC	CAWGSSGHEQYF
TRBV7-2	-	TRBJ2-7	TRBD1	TGTGCCAGCAGCCTGCTGGGACAGGGGCTTGAGGAGCAGTACTTC	CASSLLGQGLEEQYF
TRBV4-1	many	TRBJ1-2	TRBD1	TGCGCCAGCAGCACCCAGGGGACAGGGCCATATGGCTACACCTTC	CASSTQGTGPYGYTF
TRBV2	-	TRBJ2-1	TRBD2	TGTGCCAGCAGTGCGGGACTAGCGGGCCAGGGACACAATGAGCAGTTCTTC	CASSAGLAGQGHNEQFF
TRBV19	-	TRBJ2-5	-	TGTGCCAGTAGTCGGACAGCCGAAGAGACCCAGTACTTC	CASSRTAEETQYF
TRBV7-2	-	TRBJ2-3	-	TGTGCCAGCAGCTTAAACGCCCTAGCGCTTGCAGATACGCAGTATTTT	CASSLNALALADTQYF
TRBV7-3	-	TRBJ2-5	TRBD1	TGTGCCAGCAGCCAGGACAGGGGAGGGACCCAGTACTTC	CASSQDRGGTQYF
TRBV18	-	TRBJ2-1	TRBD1	TGTGCCAGCTCACCAGGGACAGGGGTCTACAATGAGCAGTTCTTC	CASSPGTGVYNEQFF
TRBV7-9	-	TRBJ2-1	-	TGTGCCAGCAGCTTATCAGTACAGAACAATGAGCAGTTCTTC	CASSLSVQNNEQFF
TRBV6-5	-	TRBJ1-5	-	TGTGCCAGCAGGGGGCCGAATCAGCCCCAGCATTTT	CASRGPNQPQHF
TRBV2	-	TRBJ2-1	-	TGTGCCAGCAAGGGGGGGGAGCAGTTCTTC	CASKGGEQFF
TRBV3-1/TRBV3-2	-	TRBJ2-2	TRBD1	TGTGCCAGCAGCCAAGGGGGACAGGCCGGCACCGGGGAGCTGTTTTTT	CASSQGGQAGTGELFF
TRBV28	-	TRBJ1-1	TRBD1	TGTGCCAGCAGTCTTGGCAGGGGGCGTGACACTGAAGCTTTCTTT	CASSLGRGRDTEAFF
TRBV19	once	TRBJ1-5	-	TGTGCCAGTAGTATAGTTTCGACAGTTCGCCAGCCCCAGCATTTT	CASSIVSTVRQPQHF
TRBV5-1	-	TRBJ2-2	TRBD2	TGCGCCAGCAGCCCCCTAGCGGAGCCCACCGGGGAGCTGTTTTTT	CASSPLAEPTGELFF
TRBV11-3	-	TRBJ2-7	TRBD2	TGTGCCAGCAGCTTCGCGGGGGGGCGAGACGAGCAGTACTTC	CASSFAGGRDEQYF
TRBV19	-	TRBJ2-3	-	TGTGCCACCTCACCCTACACAGATACGCAGTATTTT	CATSPYTDTQYF
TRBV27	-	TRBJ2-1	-	TGTGCCAGCAGTTTAGCCAGTAACAATGAGCAGTTCTTC	CASSLASNNEQFF